The 17 T cell receptor beta chains reported below all come from one sample, sequenced in a study of blood T cells in healthy people across ages. Primers used in a second PCR of roughly 7 to 11 cycles were a sample-barcoded 5' primer and a J-beta primer mix. TCRdb re-called the 5' RACE reads with MiXCR, one entry per CDR3 protein. This table holds almost 1 million distinct CDR3 sequences, approximately 50% found once. The sequenced sample was blood. These receptor sequences come from a woman aged 60 to 75 in good health.

This clonotype was found a few times. The junction differs from germline at one of its ends, possibly a read error. The chain joins TRBV29-1 to TRBJ2-7, with D tentatively TRBD2 (6 bases). The CDR3 loop spans 12 amino acids. Germline V gene data show CDR1 as SQVTM and CDR2 as ANQGSEA. The DNA for the CDR3 is TGCAGCGTTGTGGATTGGACTATCGAGGAGTACTTC. It translates to CSVVDWTIEEYF.

The chain couples TRBV29-1 to TRBJ2-5; D possibly uses TRBD1 or TRBD2 (5 bases each). CDR1 is SQVTM, CDR2 ANQGSEA, per germline. V was clipped by 1 base and J by 5 bases, with 14 bases between them. CDR3 length: 14 residues. CDR3 DNA: TGCAGCGTTGAAGCTAACGACTGGGGGGAGACCCAGTACTTC. Protein product: CSVEANDWGETQYF.

A word on this clonotype: Sequence at one end of the junction differs from germline and may be a read error. V and J are TRBV12-3 or TRBV12-4 and TRBJ2-3; D perhaps matches TRBD1 (6 bases). The CDR3 length is 14 residues. CDR3 sequence reads: CASSGTYRTDAQYF. Here the CDR3 DNA reads TGTGCCAGCAGTGGCACCTATAGGACAGATGCGCAGTATTTT.

This sequence joins TRBV10-3 and TRBJ2-1; D may be TRBD1 (6 bases). CDR1 is ENHRY, CDR2 SYGVKD, per germline. V gave up 2 bases and J gave up 4 bases, with 9 bases separating them. CDR3 length: 14 amino acids. CDR3: CAISEPGEYNEQFF. CDR3 bases: TGTGCCATCAGTGAGCCAGGGGAATACAATGAGCAGTTCTTC.

This clonotype came up a few times. The chain combines TRBV11-2 with TRBJ2-7; the D gene could be TRBD1 or TRBD2 (5 bases each). The germline V and J ends were trimmed by 5 bases and 0 bases, with 20 bases remaining between them. The CDR3 runs 17 residues. CDR1 is SGHAT, CDR2 FQNNGV, per germline. CDR3 loop: CASSRASGTVSSYEQYF. The CDR3 DNA is TGTGCCAGCAGCCGAGCCTCCGGGACGGTATCCTCCTACGAGCAGTACTTC.

The table lists this clonotype with a count of one. The chain uses TRBV9 and TRBJ2-7, with D tentatively TRBD2 (6 bases). Germline CDR1 SGDLS, CDR2 YYNGEE. The CDR3 sequence is 16 residues long. With 1 base removed from V and 7 bases from J, the gap between germline ends came to 21 bases. CDR3 DNA: TGTGCCAGCAGCGTAAAAGGGTCTAGCGACTACAATGAGCAGTACTTC. Protein sequence: CASSVKGSSDYNEQYF.

This chain connects TRBV11-2 to TRBJ2-7, with 10 bases lining up with TRBD2. This CDR3 comprises 15 residues. J gave up 3 bases and V 6 bases, and 8 bases lay outside the gene matches. CDR1 and CDR2 (germline): SGHAT, FQNNGV. This CDR3 is CASRGGAGGLYEQYF. CDR3 coding DNA: TGTGCCAGCAGGGGGGGAGCGGGAGGGCTCTACGAGCAGTACTTC.

V usage is TRBV4-1 and J usage is TRBJ2-3; the match to TRBD2 covers 10 bases. V trimming: 6 bases; J trimming: 1 base; junction bases outside the gene matches: 7. The germline gives CDR1 MGHRA, CDR2 YSYEKL. The length of the CDR3 is 16 residues. The CDR3 DNA is TGCGCCAGCAGGAGATACGGGACTAGCGGCACAGATACGCAGTATTTT. It codes for CASRRYGTSGTDTQYF.

This clonotype was seen only a few times. V gene TRBV7-9 combines with J gene TRBJ1-1; 8 bases align to TRBD1. This CDR3 comprises 11 residues. In germline, CDR1 is SEHNR, CDR2 FQNEAQ (reference sequence). V shed 6 bases, J shed 11 bases, and the junction held 5 bases outside the gene matches. The CDR3 region is CASSSDRGAFF. The CDR3 bases are TGTGCCAGCAGTTCCGACAGGGGCGCTTTCTTT.

This clonotype has just a few counts. The chain carries TRBV4-2 and TRBJ2-7; 8 positions agree with TRBD2. This CDR3 has 17 residues. Germline-derived CDR1 and CDR2 are LGHNA and YNFKEQ. Trimming cost V 3 bases and J 2 bases; bases outside gene matches: 12. The DNA of the CDR3 is TGTGCCAGCAGCCAGGGCGTGGGAGCGGGAGTACCCTACGAGCAGTACTTC. Amino acid sequence: CASSQGVGAGVPYEQYF.

This chain connects TRBV12-5 to TRBJ2-5, with a possible D match to TRBD1 (5 bases). This CDR3 is built from 12 residues. Germline CDR1 LGHNT, CDR2 FRNRAP. Between the trimmed V and J ends, which lost 6 bases and 5 bases, there was a span of 10 bases. The CDR3, as DNA: TGTGCTAGTGGCGTAAGGGGCGAGACCCAGTACTTC. It codes for CASGVRGETQYF.

The V call is TRBV20-1, the J call TRBJ2-3; D may match TRBD1 or TRBD2 (5 bases each). Per the germline V gene, CDR1 is DFQATT and CDR2 is SNEGSKA (reference sequence). This CDR3 contains 12 residues. The germline V and J ends were trimmed by 6 bases and 6 bases, with 13 bases remaining between them. CDR3: CSATRGADTQYF. The CDR3 region has the DNA TGCAGTGCAACCCGAGGGGCGGATACGCAGTATTTT.

V and J are TRBV28 and TRBJ2-7; tentative D call: TRBD1 (7 bases). V dropped 2 bases and J dropped 2 bases, with 10 bases sitting between them. Germline V CDR1 and CDR2: MDHEN, SYDVKM. CDR3 size: 14 residues. The CDR3 sequence: CASSLQGGTYEQYF. The CDR3 nucleotides are TGTGCCAGCAGTTTACAGGGGGGAACCTACGAGCAGTACTTC. Drawing the rest from reference TRBV28 and TRBJ2-7, the complete variable domain is DVKVTQSSRYLVKRTGEKVFLECVQDMDHENMFWYRQDPGLGLRLIYFSYDVKMKEKGDIPEGYSVSREKKERFSLILESASTNQTSMYLCASSLQGGTYEQYFGPGTRLTVT.

The table lists this clonotype with a count of one. In DNA, the CDR3 is TGTGCCAGTAGTATAATACAGCAAGAGACCCAGTACTTC. Amino acids: CASSIIQQETQYF. The V and J genes are TRBV19 and TRBJ2-5; no clear D. From germline, CDR1 is LNHDA and CDR2 SQIVND (reference sequence). The CDR3 length is 13 residues. V was shortened by 2 bases and J by 2 bases, with 6 bases between the two germline ends.

J is TRBJ2-7 and V is TRBV6-6; no reliable D call. The CDR3 sequence is 12 residues long. V gave up 7 bases and J gave up 3 bases, with 10 bases separating them. CDR1 is MNHNY, CDR2 SVGAGI, per germline (reference sequence). The CDR3 is CASTQPNYEQYF. For the CDR3, the DNA is TGTGCCAGCACCCAACCTAACTACGAGCAGTACTTC.

This clonotype occurred a few times. This rearrangement joins TRBV3-1 to TRBJ2-7, with TRBD1 matching 8 bases. The length of the CDR3 is 15 residues. Germline V lookup: CDR1 LGHDT, CDR2 YNNKEL (reference sequence). V shed 4 bases, J shed 2 bases, and the junction held 7 bases outside the gene matches. The CDR3 here is CASSRSDRAPYEQYF. The CDR3 nucleotides are TGTGCCAGCAGCCGATCGGACAGGGCCCCCTACGAGCAGTACTTC.

The chain is built from TRBV7-9 and TRBJ2-1; no reliable D call. This CDR3 spans 14 amino acids. Germline V gives CDR1 SEHNR, CDR2 FQNEAQ (reference sequence). Trimming removed 2 bases at V and 8 bases at J, with 13 bases between. CDR3 in amino acids: CASSLWASYDEQFF. The CDR3 DNA reads as TGTGCCAGCAGCTTATGGGCTAGTTATGATGAGCAGTTCTTC.